Described below is a single TCR beta chain sequence and its context. Its target is unknown. J was trimmed by 8 bases and V by 0 bases; bases with no gene match: 9. CDR1 SGHAT and CDR2 FQDESV come from the germline V gene (reference sequence). The CDR3 consists of 17 residues. This sample stems from a study of T cell responses to AZD1222 COVID-19 vaccine. General observations from the study: Only a handful of AZD1222 recipients, roughly six in all, had baseline seropositivity. Within unmutated variant regions lay the reported targets of nearly half of spike-specific TCRs. White British ancestry dominated among donors, who included more females, and clonal diversity was possibly underestimated.

The method was immunoSEQ multiplex PCR; TCRdb's version includes in-frame clones alone and lacks a portion of them. The table shows 100,000 to 150,000 clones, with more than 80% occurring only once. The sequence was obtained from an adult who received the AZD1222 COVID-19 vaccine. The gene calls are TRBV11-1 and TRBJ2-1; 11 bases line up with TRBD2. This sample comprised peripheral blood, obtained 28 days after the second AZD1222 dose. This CDR3 reads CASSLAVSSGGWDEQFF. The CDR3 DNA follows: TGTGCCAGCAGCTTAGCGGTGTCTAGCGGGGGGTGGGATGAGCAGTTCTTC.